This note documents a single T cell receptor (beta chain) sequence. Its antigen is not known. This sample was taken from a study of T cell repertoires in cytomegalovirus infection. In TCRdb, the reads were re-called with MiXCR into one record per CDR3 protein. Among 300,000 or so distinct CDR3 sequences, approximately 25% were seen once, and the ten largest hold more than 10%. The CDR3 has 13 residues. The germline gives CDR1 LGHNA, CDR2 YNFKEQ. Trimming took 1 base from V and 10 from J; bases not matched to a gene: 3. The sample consisted of cultured PBMCs, taken from culture after CMV antigen stimulation. The V call is TRBV4-2, the J call TRBJ2-2; 7 nucleotides agree with TRBD1. This receptor was taken from a human donor in good health (CMV status not recorded). Some clones in this sample may be carry-over from other donors' samples. The CDR3 sequence is CASSQGQGEELFF. The CDR3 bases are TGTGCCAGCAGCCAAGGGCAGGGGGAGGAGCTGTTTTTT.